This T cell receptor (beta chain) was recovered during a study of blood T cell repertoires in COVID-19. In the study overall: The United States, Italy and Spain provided the acute and convalescent COVID-19 samples. Sources were T cells, B-cell-depleted T cells, or PBMCs; the material itself was cDNA or gDNA.

In its sample, this clone was seen a few times. This CDR3 comprises 15 residues. The V gene end was trimmed by 4 bases and the J gene end by 1 base; junction bases not matched to a gene: 4. Per the germline V gene, CDR1 is SGHNT and CDR2 is YYREEE (reference sequence). Per the authors' pipeline: How many nucleated cells were present was estimated from reference gene primer amplification. The data were produced by immunoSEQ multiplex PCR, yet TCRdb's version contains in-frame clones alone and is incomplete. From that table come the V and J calls and clone size; the DNA was used to work out D and trimming. The data contain 250,000 to 300,000 clones, roughly 87% of them singletons.

The sample consisted of peripheral blood. V usage is TRBV5-4 and J usage is TRBJ1-4, with 7 bases fitting TRBD1. The source is a woman in her 50s who had recovered from COVID-19. The CDR3 DNA is TGTGCCAGCAGCGACTACAGGGGAACTAATGAAAAACTGTTTTTT. Protein: CASSDYRGTNEKLFF.